The 17 T cell receptor beta chains below were found in one sample sequenced in a study of blood T cell repertoires in COVID-19. TCRdb keeps only in-frame clones here, not all; method: immunoSEQ multiplex PCR. The repertoire includes 450,000 to 500,000 clones, approximately 86% of them detected once, and roughly 8% sits in the top ten. Specimen: PBMCs or T cells enriched from blood (not recorded which). The receptors here all came from an older woman who had recovered from COVID-19.

The chain links TRBV6-5 to TRBJ2-1; 11 bases are a match to TRBD1. Unmatched junction bases numbered 2, after V lost 8 bases and J lost 2 bases. The CDR3 consists of 14 residues. Germline V gives CDR1 MNHEY, CDR2 SVGAGI. The CDR3 here is CASQGQGAYNEQFF. The CDR3 bases are TGTGCCAGCCAGGGACAGGGGGCCTACAATGAGCAGTTCTTC.

The V gene is TRBV9, the J gene TRBJ1-2; 7 nucleotides line up with TRBD1. Germline lookup yields CDR1 SGDLS and CDR2 YYNGEE. After removal of 4 bases from V and 4 bases from J, the junction contained 10 bases not matched to a gene. The CDR3 sequence is 15 residues long. The CDR3 sequence: CASSPDRADFYGYTF. In nucleotides, the CDR3 is TGTGCCAGCAGCCCCGACAGGGCCGACTTCTATGGCTACACCTTC.

This rearrangement joins TRBV27 to TRBJ2-7; D is unclear. V shed 6 bases and J shed 5 bases, with 14 bases lying between them. The germline CDR1 and CDR2 sequences are MNHEY and SMNVEV (reference sequence). The CDR3 is 13 amino acids. The CDR3 DNA follows: TGTGCCAGCAGATATATCGAGCAGGACGAGCAGTACTTC. The encoded protein is CASRYIEQDEQYF.

This chain uses TRBV5-1 with TRBJ2-3; 10 bases are shared with TRBD2. After removal of 2 bases from V and 2 bases from J, the junction contained 14 bases not matched to a gene. The CDR3 sequence is 19 residues long. CDR1 is SGHRS and CDR2 is YFSETQ in the germline V gene. The CDR3 sequence is CASSFSGISGGALTDTQYF. Written as DNA, the CDR3 is TGCGCCAGCAGCTTTTCAGGTATAAGCGGGGGGGCGCTCACAGATACGCAGTATTTT.

The rearrangement links TRBV28 to TRBJ1-2, with D perhaps matching TRBD1 (5 bases). CDR3 length equals 13 residues. Deletions cut 3 bases from V and 3 bases from J, with 8 bases between. Germline V gene data show CDR1 as MDHEN and CDR2 as SYDVKM. CDR3 in amino acids: CASSLGGDYGYTF. In nucleotides, the CDR3 is TGTGCCAGCAGTTTGGGGGGAGACTATGGCTACACCTTC.

This clone was picked up one time. The chain has TRBV2 and TRBJ2-7; tentative D call: TRBD2 (6 bases). The germline V gene encodes CDR1 SNHLY and CDR2 FYNNEI. This CDR3 spans 13 amino acids. V was trimmed by 8 bases and J by 2 bases, leaving 13 bases between them. CDR3 amino acids: CASARGSTYEQYF. The CDR3, as DNA: TGTGCCAGCGCTCGGGGGTCAACCTACGAGCAGTACTTC.

The gene calls are TRBV27 and TRBJ1-4; D is possibly TRBD1 (5 bases). This CDR3 contains 17 residues. V lost 0 bases and J lost 5, with 16 bases in between. In germline, CDR1 is MNHEY, CDR2 SMNVEV (reference sequence). The CDR3 DNA follows: TGTGCCAGCAGTTTATCTCGGTCGGGGGGTGGAAATGAAAAACTGTTTTTT. The encoded protein is CASSLSRSGGGNEKLFF.

The chain recombines TRBV5-8 with TRBJ1-4; no definite D call. V was trimmed by 4 bases and J by 7 bases, leaving 11 bases between them. Germline V gives CDR1 SGHTS, CDR2 YDEGEE. The CDR3 contains 13 residues. This CDR3 is CASSGRDTEKLFF. The CDR3 region has the DNA TGTGCCAGCAGCGGCCGGGATACTGAAAAACTGTTTTTT.

The genes are TRBV10-3 and TRBJ2-7; the D gene is possibly TRBD2 (5 bases). Trimming took 3 bases from V and 0 from J, leaving 9 bases between them. The germline CDR1 and CDR2 sequences are ENHRY and SYGVKD. The CDR3 runs to 14 residues. CDR3 sequence: CAISDSGISYEQYV. The CDR3 nucleotides read TGTGCCATCAGTGACTCCGGGATCTCCTACGAGCAGTACGTC.

Concerning this clone: Other DNA sequences of this sample code for an identical CDR3. V usage is TRBV24-1 and J usage is TRBJ2-7; D is perhaps TRBD1 (6 bases). This CDR3 is built from 14 residues. The V gene's germline CDR1 is KGHDR and CDR2 SFDVKD. Trimming pared 3 bases from V and 3 bases from J, leaving 11 bases between. In DNA, the CDR3 is TGTGCCACCAGTGATCCTGACAGGAGCTACGAGCAGTACTTC. Translating gives CATSDPDRSYEQYF.

The rearrangement joins TRBV5-6 to TRBJ1-5, with TRBD1 as a possible D gene (5 bases). Looked up from germline, CDR1 is SGHDT and CDR2 is YYEEEE. V was pared by 0 bases and J by 6 bases, with 16 bases between. CDR3 length equals 16 residues. The CDR3 nucleotides read TGTGCCAGCAGCTTGGGGGGAACAGGTCTCGGTCAGCCCCAGCATTTT. Translated, it gives CASSLGGTGLGQPQHF.

The table lists this clone with a count of one. The rearrangement links TRBV6-5 to TRBJ2-6; TRBD2 aligns across 7 bases. Per the germline V gene, CDR1 is MNHEY and CDR2 is SVGAGI. The CDR3 loop spans 16 amino acids. J lost 2 bases, V lost 0 bases, and 1 base had no gene match. CDR3 amino acids: CASSYSRGTGANVLTF. The CDR3 nucleotides read TGTGCCAGCAGTTACTCGCGGGGGACTGGGGCCAACGTCCTGACTTTC.

The chain has TRBV7-7 and TRBJ2-2; 8 positions agree with TRBD2. The CDR3 contains 15 residues. Germline V lookup: CDR1 SSHAT, CDR2 FNYEAQ (reference sequence). Written as DNA, the CDR3 is TGTGCTAGCGGGACGAGGGGAGGGGACACCGGGGAGCTGTTTTTT. Amino acid sequence: CASGTRGGDTGELFF.

This clone was observed a handful of times. The genes are TRBV4-2 and TRBJ1-2; 8 bases are shared with TRBD1. This CDR3 spans 15 amino acids. Losses at the gene ends were 4 bases for V and 7 bases for J; bases not matched to a gene: 11. Germline CDR1 LGHNA, CDR2 YNFKEQ. The CDR3 bases are TGTGCCAGCAGCCGGCCTGGACAGGGCCAGGGTGGCTACACCTTC. This encodes CASSRPGQGQGGYTF.

The chain couples TRBV29-1 to TRBJ2-2; 9 bases line up with TRBD1. CDR3 length equals 14 residues. Germline assignment: CDR1 SQVTM and CDR2 ANQGSEA. The J segment lost 0 bases and the V segment lost 6 bases, leaving 2 bases of the junction unmatched. The CDR3 loop reads CSVGTGSNTGELFF. CDR3 DNA: TGCAGCGTGGGGACAGGGTCGAACACCGGGGAGCTGTTTTTT.

The genes are TRBV5-1 and TRBJ1-3; no clear D. The CDR3 covers 15 residues. V gave up 0 bases and J gave up 0 bases, with 7 bases separating them. Germline lookup yields CDR1 SGHRS and CDR2 YFSETQ. CDR3 bases: TGCGCCAGCAGCTTGGCGCTAAGCTCTGGAAACACCATATATTTT. Its protein product is CASSLALSSGNTIYF.

J is TRBJ1-3 and V is TRBV18; no reliable D call. The V and J ends lost 2 bases and 2 bases respectively, with 19 bases between them. CDR1 and CDR2 from the germline V gene are KGHSH and LQKENI. This CDR3 is built from 18 residues. The CDR3 DNA sequence: TGTGCCAGCTCACCAAATCTGGCTGTTTATAATGCTGGAAACACCATATATTTT. Translated: CASSPNLAVYNAGNTIYF.